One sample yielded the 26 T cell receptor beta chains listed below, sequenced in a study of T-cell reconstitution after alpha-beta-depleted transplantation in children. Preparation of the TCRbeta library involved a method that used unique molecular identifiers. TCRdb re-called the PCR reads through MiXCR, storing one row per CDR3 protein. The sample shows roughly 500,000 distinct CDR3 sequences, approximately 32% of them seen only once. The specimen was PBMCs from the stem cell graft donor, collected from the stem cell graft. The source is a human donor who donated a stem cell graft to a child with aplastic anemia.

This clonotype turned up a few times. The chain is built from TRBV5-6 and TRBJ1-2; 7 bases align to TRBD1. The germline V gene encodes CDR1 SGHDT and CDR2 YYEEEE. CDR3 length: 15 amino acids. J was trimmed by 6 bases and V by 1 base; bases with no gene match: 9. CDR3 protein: CASSLPQPTGHGYTF. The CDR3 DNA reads TGTGCCAGCAGCTTGCCTCAACCGACAGGGCATGGCTACACCTTC.

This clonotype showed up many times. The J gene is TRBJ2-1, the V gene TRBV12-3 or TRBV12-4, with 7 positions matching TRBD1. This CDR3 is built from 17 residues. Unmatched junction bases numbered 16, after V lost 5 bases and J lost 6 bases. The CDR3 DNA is TGTGCCAGCAGTCCTAGAGCCCGGGACAGCCCTCTCAATGAGCAGTTCTTC. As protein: CASSPRARDSPLNEQFF.

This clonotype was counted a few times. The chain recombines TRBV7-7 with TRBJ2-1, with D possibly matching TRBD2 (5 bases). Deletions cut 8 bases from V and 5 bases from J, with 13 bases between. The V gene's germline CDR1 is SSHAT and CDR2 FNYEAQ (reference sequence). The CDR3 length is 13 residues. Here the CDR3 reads CASGLGVNNEQFF. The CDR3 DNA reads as TGTGCCAGCGGATTGGGAGTAAACAATGAGCAGTTCTTC.

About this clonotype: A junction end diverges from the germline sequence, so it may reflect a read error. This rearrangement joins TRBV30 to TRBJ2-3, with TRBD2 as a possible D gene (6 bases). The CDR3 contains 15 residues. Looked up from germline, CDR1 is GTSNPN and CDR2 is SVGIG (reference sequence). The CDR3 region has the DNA TGTGCCTGGAGTGTACTAGCTGCTAGCACAGAAACGCAGTATTTT. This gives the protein CAWSVLAASTETQYF.

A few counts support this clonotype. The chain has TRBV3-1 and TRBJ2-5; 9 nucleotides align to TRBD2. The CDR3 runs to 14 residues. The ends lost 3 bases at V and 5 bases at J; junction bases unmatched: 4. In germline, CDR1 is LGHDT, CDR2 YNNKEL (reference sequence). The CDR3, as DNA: TGTGCCAGCAGCCAGATGACTAGCGGCGAGACCCAGTACTTC. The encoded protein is CASSQMTSGETQYF.

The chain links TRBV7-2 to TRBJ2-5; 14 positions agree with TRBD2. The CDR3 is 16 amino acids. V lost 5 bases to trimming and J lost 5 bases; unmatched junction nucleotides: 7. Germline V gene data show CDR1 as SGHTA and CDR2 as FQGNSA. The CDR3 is CASSLRTSGRWETQYF. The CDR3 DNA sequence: TGTGCCAGCAGCCTAAGGACTAGCGGGAGGTGGGAGACCCAGTACTTC. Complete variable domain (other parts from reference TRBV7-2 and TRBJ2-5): GAGVSQSPSNKVTEKGKDVELRCDPISGHTALYWYRQSLGQGLEFLIYFQGNSAPDKSGLPSDRFSAERTGGSVSTLTIQRTQQEDSAVYLCASSLRTSGRWETQYFGPGTRLLVL.

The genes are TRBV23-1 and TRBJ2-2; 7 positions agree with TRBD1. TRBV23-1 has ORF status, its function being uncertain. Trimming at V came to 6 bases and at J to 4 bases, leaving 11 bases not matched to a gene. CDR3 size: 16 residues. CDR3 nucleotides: TGCGCCAGCAGCCCTGACAGGGAAAGCACCACCGGGGAGCTGTTTTTT. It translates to CASSPDRESTTGELFF.

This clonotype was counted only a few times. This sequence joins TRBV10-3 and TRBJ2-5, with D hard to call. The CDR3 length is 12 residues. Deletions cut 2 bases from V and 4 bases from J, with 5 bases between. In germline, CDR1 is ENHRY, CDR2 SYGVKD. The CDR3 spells CAISETGETQYF. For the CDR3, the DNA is TGTGCCATCAGTGAGACCGGAGAGACCCAGTACTTC.

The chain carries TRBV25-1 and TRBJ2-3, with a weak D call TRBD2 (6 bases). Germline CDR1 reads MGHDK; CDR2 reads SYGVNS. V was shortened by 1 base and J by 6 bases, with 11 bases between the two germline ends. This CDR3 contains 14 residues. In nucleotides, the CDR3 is TGTGCCAGCAGTGAATGGGGCGGGGCGGATACGCAGTATTTT. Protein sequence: CASSEWGGADTQYF.

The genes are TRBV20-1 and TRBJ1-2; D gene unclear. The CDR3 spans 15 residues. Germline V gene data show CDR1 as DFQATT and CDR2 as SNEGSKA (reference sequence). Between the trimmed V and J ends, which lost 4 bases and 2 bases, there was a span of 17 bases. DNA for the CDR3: TGCAGTGCTATTTCTCCCACACGACCCAACTATGGCTACACCTTC. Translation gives CSAISPTRPNYGYTF.

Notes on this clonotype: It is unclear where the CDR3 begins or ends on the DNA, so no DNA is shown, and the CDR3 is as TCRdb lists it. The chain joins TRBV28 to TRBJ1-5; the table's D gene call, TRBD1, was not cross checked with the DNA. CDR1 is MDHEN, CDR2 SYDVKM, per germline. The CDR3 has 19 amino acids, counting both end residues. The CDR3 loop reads CASSFGPGYPRGSNQPQHF.

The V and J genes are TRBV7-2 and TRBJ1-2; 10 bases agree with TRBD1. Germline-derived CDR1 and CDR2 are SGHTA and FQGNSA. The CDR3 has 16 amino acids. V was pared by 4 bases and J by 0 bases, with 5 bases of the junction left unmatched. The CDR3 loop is CASSSHGQGANYGYTF. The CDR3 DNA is TGTGCCAGCAGCTCCCATGGACAGGGGGCTAACTATGGCTACACCTTC.

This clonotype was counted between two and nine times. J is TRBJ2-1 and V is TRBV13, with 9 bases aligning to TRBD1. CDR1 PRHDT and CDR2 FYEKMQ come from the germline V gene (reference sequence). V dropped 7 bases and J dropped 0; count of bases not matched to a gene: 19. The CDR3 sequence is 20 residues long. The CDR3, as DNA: TGTGCCAGCATAAGGCGAGGGACAGGGTATAATCCGAGCTCCTACAATGAGCAGTTCTTC. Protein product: CASIRRGTGYNPSSYNEQFF.

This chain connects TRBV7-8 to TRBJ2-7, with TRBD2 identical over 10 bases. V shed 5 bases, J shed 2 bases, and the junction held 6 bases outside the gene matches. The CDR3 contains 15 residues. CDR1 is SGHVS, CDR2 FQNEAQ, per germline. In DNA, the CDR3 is TGTGCCAGCAGCCCCGCTAGCGGGAGAACCTACGAGCAGTACGTC. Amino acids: CASSPASGRTYEQYV.

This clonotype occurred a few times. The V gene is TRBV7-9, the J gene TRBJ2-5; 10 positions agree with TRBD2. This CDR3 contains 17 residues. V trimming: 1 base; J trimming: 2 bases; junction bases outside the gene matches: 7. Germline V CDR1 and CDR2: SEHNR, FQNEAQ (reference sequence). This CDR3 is CASSLVVAGGGQETQYF. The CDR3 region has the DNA TGTGCCAGCAGCTTAGTCGTAGCGGGAGGAGGGCAAGAGACCCAGTACTTC.

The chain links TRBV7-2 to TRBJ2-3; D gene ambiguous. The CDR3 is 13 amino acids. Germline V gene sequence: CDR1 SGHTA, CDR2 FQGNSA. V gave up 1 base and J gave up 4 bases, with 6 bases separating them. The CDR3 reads CASSLVSSDTQYF. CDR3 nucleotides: TGTGCCAGCAGCTTAGTGTCGTCAGATACGCAGTATTTT.

The DNA of the CDR3 is TGCAGTGCTAGTAGCGGGAGGGTCGGTACGCAGTATTTT. Translation: CSASSGRVGTQYF. The gene calls are TRBV20-1 and TRBJ2-3, with 11 positions matching TRBD2. CDR3 size: 13 residues. Germline assignment: CDR1 DFQATT and CDR2 SNEGSKA (reference sequence). Germline trimming cut 3 bases from V and 8 bases from J; bases unmatched to any gene: 4.

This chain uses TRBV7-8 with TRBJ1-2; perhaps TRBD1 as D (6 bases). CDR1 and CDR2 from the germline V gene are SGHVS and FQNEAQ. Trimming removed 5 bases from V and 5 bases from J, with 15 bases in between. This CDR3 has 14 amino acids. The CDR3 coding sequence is TGTGCCAGCAGCCAGTTGTGGGGGACATATGGCTACACCTTC. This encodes CASSQLWGTYGYTF.

CDR3 sequence reads: CASSLANREGETQYF. Here the CDR3 DNA reads TGTGCCAGCAGCTTAGCGAACAGGGAAGGCGAGACCCAGTACTTC. The gene calls are TRBV7-2 and TRBJ2-5, with D possibly TRBD1 on 6 matching bases. The germline V gene encodes CDR1 SGHTA and CDR2 FQGNSA. This CDR3 comprises 15 residues. The V gene lost 0 bases and the J gene lost 5 bases, with 13 bases spanning the gap.

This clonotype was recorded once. The DNA for the CDR3 is TGTGCCAGCAGTACCTCGGCAGACTATGGCTACACCTTC. Amino acid sequence: CASSTSADYGYTF. The rearrangement joins TRBV6-2 or TRBV6-3 to TRBJ1-2; D ambiguous. CDR3 size: 13 residues. Germline CDR1 reads MNHEY; CDR2 reads SVGEGT. V lost 5 bases to trimming and J lost 3 bases, with 10 bases between them.

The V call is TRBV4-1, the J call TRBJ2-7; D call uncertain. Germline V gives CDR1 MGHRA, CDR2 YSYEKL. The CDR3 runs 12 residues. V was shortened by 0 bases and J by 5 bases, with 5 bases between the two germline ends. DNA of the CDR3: TGCGCCAGCAGCCAAGAGGAAAACGAGCAGTACGTC. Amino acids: CASSQEENEQYV.

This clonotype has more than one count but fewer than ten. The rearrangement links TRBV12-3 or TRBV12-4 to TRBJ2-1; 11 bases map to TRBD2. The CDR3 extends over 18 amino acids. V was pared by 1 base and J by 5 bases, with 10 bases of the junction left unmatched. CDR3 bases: TGTGCCAGCAGTTTAGTGTTGCTAGCGGGAGGCCGTAACAATGAGCAGTTCTTC. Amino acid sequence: CASSLVLLAGGRNNEQFF.

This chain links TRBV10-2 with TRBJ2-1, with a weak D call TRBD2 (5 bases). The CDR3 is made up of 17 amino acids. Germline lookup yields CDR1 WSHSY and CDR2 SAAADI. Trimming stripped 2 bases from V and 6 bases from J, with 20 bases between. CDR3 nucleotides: TGCGCCAGCAGTGAGAATTTCGGGATAACCCGGGGCAATGAGCAGTTCTTC. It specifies CASSENFGITRGNEQFF.

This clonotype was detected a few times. The CDR3 sequence: CAWTDQNINYGYTF. In nucleotides, the CDR3 is TGTGCCTGGACCGACCAGAATATTAACTATGGCTACACCTTC. This chain connects TRBV30 to TRBJ1-2, with D hard to call. CDR3 length: 14 residues. CDR1 GTSNPN and CDR2 SVGIG come from the germline V gene (reference sequence). V was shortened by 4 bases and J by 1 base, with 13 bases between the two germline ends.

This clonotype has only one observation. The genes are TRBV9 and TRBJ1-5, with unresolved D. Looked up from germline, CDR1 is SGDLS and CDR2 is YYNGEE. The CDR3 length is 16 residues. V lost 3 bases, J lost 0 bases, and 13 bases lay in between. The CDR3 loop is CASSAGYGTSNQPQHF. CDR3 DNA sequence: TGTGCCAGCAGCGCGGGGTATGGTACTAGCAATCAGCCCCAGCATTTT.

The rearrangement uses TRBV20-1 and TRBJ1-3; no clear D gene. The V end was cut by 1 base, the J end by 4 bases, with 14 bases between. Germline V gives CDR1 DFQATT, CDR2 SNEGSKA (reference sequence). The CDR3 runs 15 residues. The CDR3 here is CSARAGPHTGNTIYF. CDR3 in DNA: TGCAGTGCTAGAGCCGGCCCGCACACCGGAAACACCATATATTTT.